This record concerns one T cell receptor (beta chain) sequence. Germline values: CDR1 SSHAT, CDR2 FNYEAQ (reference sequence). J gave up 3 bases and V 5 bases, and 6 bases lay outside the gene matches. This CDR3 contains 15 residues. This record comes from a study of blood T cell repertoires in COVID-19. Those enrolled, adults aged 18 to 89 years, came from some 25 US areas. Recovered Cohort 3 donors showed two negative PCRs, clearance, or symptom resolution. Authors' methods: The authors estimated nucleated cell counts from reference gene primer amplification. Measured with immunoSEQ multiplex PCR; TCRdb has only the in-frame clones, and not every one. V and J calls and clone size are those listed in that table; D and trimming were worked out from the DNA. The top ten hold roughly 6% of the sample, which has around 150,000 clones, about 84% seen once.

Sample: PBMCs or T cells enriched from blood (not recorded which). This chain connects TRBV7-7 to TRBJ2-2; the match to TRBD2 covers 7 bases. The clonotype originates from a man aged 40-55 years who had recovered from COVID-19. The CDR3 loop is CASSRGVTDTGELFF. CDR3 nucleotides: TGTGCCAGCAGCCGGGGGGTGACGGACACCGGGGAGCTGTTTTTT.